This T cell receptor beta chain was retrieved from a study of T-cell reconstitution after alpha-beta-depleted transplantation in children. Study-level findings and limits: Approximately two months post-transplant, alpha-beta T cells reportedly originated from several hundred expanded graft clones. Certain patients had high TCRbeta diversity at day 60, and it came from recipient T cells and thymic progenitors that survived.

A library of TCRbeta sequences, prepared with unique molecular identifiers, was generated. TCRdb itself ran the PCR reads through MiXCR, one entry per CDR3 protein. The sample lists around 440,000 distinct CDR3 sequences, roughly a tenth occurring once. This clonotype has at least ten counts. The antigen remains undetermined. V dropped 3 bases and J dropped 4 bases, with 11 bases sitting between them. CDR3 size: 14 residues. Germline V gene lookup returns CDR1 ENHRY and CDR2 SYGVKD. The rearrangement links TRBV10-3 to TRBJ2-3; D not resolved. This receptor was identified in a child aged 2 to 10 with inherited bone marrow failure, due to receive a stem cell transplant. The sample here was PBMCs, taken before TCRalphabeta/CD19-depleted stem cell transplant. CDR3 coding DNA: TGTGCCATCAGTGACCGGTTTGGGGCAGATACGCAGTATTTT. Translation gives CAISDRFGADTQYF.